A single sample gave rise to the 14 T cell receptor beta chains below, sequenced in a study of beta chain features in type 1 diabetes. Expressed TCRB transcripts got sequenced, as all isolated RNA was reverse transcribed. Only in-frame clones appear in the TCRdb table, and some are missing; sequencing was by immunoSEQ multiplex PCR. The table has fewer than 550,000 clones, over 10% seen once; the top ten hold over 0.04%. The source material was naive CD4+ T cells from blood. Receptor source: a woman aged 18-29 years in good health.

Only a few counts were recorded for this clone. This sequence joins TRBV7-9 and TRBJ1-3; D unresolved. The CDR3 extends over 15 amino acids. The V gene's germline CDR1 is SEHNR and CDR2 FQNEAQ (reference sequence). V dropped 2 bases and J dropped 4 bases, with 12 bases sitting between them. The CDR3 DNA is TGTGCCAGCAGCTTAATTCAGGCGCCAGGAAACACCATATATTTT. Translated: CASSLIQAPGNTIYF.

The chain carries TRBV14 and TRBJ2-7; D gene uncertain. Germline CDR1 reads SGHDN; CDR2 reads FVKESK. Trimming shortened V by 1 base and J by 10 bases, and 11 bases separated the two germline ends. The CDR3 covers 12 residues. This chain's CDR3 is CASSQGFSGQYV. CDR3 sequence (DNA): TGTGCCAGCAGCCAAGGGTTCTCCGGCCAGTACGTC.

Only a few counts were recorded for this clone. The chain employs TRBV7-9 and TRBJ2-3; tentatively, D is TRBD1 or TRBD2 (5 bases each). V was trimmed by 4 bases and J by 5 bases, leaving 13 bases between them. The germline V gene has CDR1 SEHNR and CDR2 FQNEAQ (reference sequence). The CDR3 is 14 residues long. CDR3 sequence reads: CASSSGTAGDTQYF. In DNA form, the CDR3 reads TGTGCCAGCAGCTCTGGGACGGCCGGAGATACGCAGTATTTT.

This clone was detected only a few times. This chain connects TRBV5-1 to TRBJ2-7; D is possibly TRBD1 (6 bases). Trimming removed 4 bases from V and 2 bases from J, with 13 bases in between. The CDR3 runs 14 residues. Germline loops: CDR1 SGHRS, CDR2 YFSETQ. CDR3 bases: TGCGCCAGCAGCCCTCAGGACAGAACCTACGAGCAGTACGTC. Its translation is CASSPQDRTYEQYV.

The chain has TRBV7-9 and TRBJ2-5; perhaps TRBD2 as D (5 bases). Germline loops: CDR1 SEHNR, CDR2 FQNEAQ (reference sequence). Between the trimmed V and J ends, which lost 5 bases and 5 bases, there was a span of 15 bases. The CDR3 sequence is 14 residues long. The CDR3 sequence is CASSPGRGSETQYF. CDR3 sequence (DNA): TGTGCCAGCAGCCCAGGTCGGGGATCGGAGACCCAGTACTTC.

The chain links TRBV7-3 to TRBJ2-3, with 8 nucleotides matching TRBD2. CDR1 and CDR2 (germline): SGHTA, FQGTGA. CDR3 length equals 15 residues. The ends lost 7 bases at V and 4 bases at J; junction bases unmatched: 10. The CDR3 DNA is TGTGCCAGCACCTTCCGGGGGGGCCGGTCAGATACGCAGTATTTT. This gives the protein CASTFRGGRSDTQYF.

V gene TRBV5-1 combines with J gene TRBJ2-3; TRBD2 might be the D (5 bases). The CDR3 has 14 residues. Germline CDR1 SGHRS, CDR2 YFSETQ. V was pared by 3 bases and J by 5 bases, with 13 bases between. The CDR3 DNA follows: TGCGCCAGCAGCTCTGGACGGGATGGAGATACGCAGTATTTT. Translating gives CASSSGRDGDTQYF.

This clone was counted a few times. The rearrangement uses TRBV30 and TRBJ1-2, with D unclear. The CDR3 runs 11 residues. Trimming pared 3 bases from V and 6 bases from J, leaving 8 bases between. In germline, CDR1 is GTSNPN, CDR2 SVGIG (reference sequence). The CDR3 sequence is CAWRRVDGYTF. The CDR3 coding sequence is TGTGCCTGGAGGAGGGTTGATGGCTACACCTTC.

This chain connects TRBV5-4 to TRBJ2-2, with 9 positions matching TRBD1. Germline values: CDR1 SGHNT, CDR2 YYREEE (reference sequence). V shed 3 bases and J 5 bases; nucleotides not matched to a gene: 5. CDR3 length equals 15 residues. CDR3 nucleotides: TGTGCCAGCAGCTCAGGGACAGGGAGAACCGGGGAGCTGTTTTTT. It specifies CASSSGTGRTGELFF.

The table lists this clone with a few counts. The chain links TRBV13 to TRBJ2-7; 9 bases agree with TRBD1. The ends lost 5 bases at V and 3 bases at J; junction bases unmatched: 11. CDR1 and CDR2 from the germline V gene are PRHDT and FYEKMQ (reference sequence). The CDR3 covers 16 residues. The CDR3 DNA follows: TGTGCCAGCAGCCCCCAGACCGGGACAGGGAGCTACGAGCAGTACTTC. As protein: CASSPQTGTGSYEQYF.

This clone was recorded a few times. The J gene is TRBJ2-3, the V gene TRBV7-9; 8 nucleotides line up with TRBD1. The CDR3 is 15 amino acids. Looked up from germline, CDR1 is SEHNR and CDR2 is FQNEAQ (reference sequence). J gave up 2 bases and V 5 bases, and 6 bases lay outside the gene matches. CDR3 nucleotide sequence: TGTGCCAGCAGCCCAGCGACAGGGGCCACAGATACGCAGTATTTT. It translates to CASSPATGATDTQYF.

This clone was seen a handful of times. The gene calls are TRBV5-1 and TRBJ2-5; no definite D call. From germline, CDR1 is SGHRS and CDR2 YFSETQ. The CDR3 runs to 13 residues. Trimming cost V 0 bases and J 4 bases, with 7 bases left between them. For the CDR3, the DNA is TGCGCCAGCAGCTTGGTTCTCCCAGAGACCCAGTACTTC. Its translation: CASSLVLPETQYF.

This chain links TRBV25-1 with TRBJ1-1; the D is unclear. V was pared by 7 bases and J by 1 base, with 13 bases between. Germline V gene sequence: CDR1 MGHDK, CDR2 SYGVNS. The CDR3 extends over 14 amino acids. The CDR3 protein is CASIGYPKNTEAFF. The CDR3 coding sequence is TGTGCCAGCATCGGGTATCCGAAGAACACTGAAGCTTTCTTT.

The chain combines TRBV5-1 with TRBJ2-1; D gene ambiguous. V lost 0 bases, J lost 6 bases, and 10 bases lay in between. The CDR3 has 14 residues. CDR1 SGHRS and CDR2 YFSETQ come from the germline V gene. The CDR3 DNA is TGCGCCAGCAGCTTGGGAGAGACATTCAATGAGCAGTTCTTC. As protein: CASSLGETFNEQFF.